This T cell receptor beta chain is from a study of STAT5B mutations in CD4+ large granular lymphocyte leukemia. Germline V gene data show CDR1 as SGHTS and CDR2 as YDEGEE. V lost 4 bases and J 2 bases, leaving 18 bases between the germline ends. The CDR3 runs 16 residues. Profiling relied on immunoSEQ multiplex PCR, and the TCRdb table lists in-frame clones only, not all of them. This table has roughly 32,000 clones, 79% appearing once. Study conclusions and caveats: No patients shared main leukemic clonotypes, though roughly 27% appeared at low frequency elsewhere. 8/27 top patient clones versus 2/35 control clones were TRBV06-family.

Note on this clone: Antigen unknown.

This clonotype was obtained from a human donor in good health. The sample comprised CD4+ T cells from blood buffy coats. V usage is TRBV5-8 and J usage is TRBJ2-5, with D perhaps TRBD2 (6 bases). CDR3 region: CASSPLTGTPQETQYF. CDR3 DNA: TGTGCCAGCAGCCCCCTAACCGGGACTCCACAAGAGACCCAGTACTTC. The complete variable domain, with remaining parts taken from reference TRBV5-8 and TRBJ2-5, reads EAGVTQSPTHLIKTRGQQATLRCSPISGHTSVYWYQQALGLGLQFLLWYDEGEERNRGNFPPRFSGRQFPNYSSELNVNALELEDSALYLCASSPLTGTPQETQYFGPGTRLLVL.